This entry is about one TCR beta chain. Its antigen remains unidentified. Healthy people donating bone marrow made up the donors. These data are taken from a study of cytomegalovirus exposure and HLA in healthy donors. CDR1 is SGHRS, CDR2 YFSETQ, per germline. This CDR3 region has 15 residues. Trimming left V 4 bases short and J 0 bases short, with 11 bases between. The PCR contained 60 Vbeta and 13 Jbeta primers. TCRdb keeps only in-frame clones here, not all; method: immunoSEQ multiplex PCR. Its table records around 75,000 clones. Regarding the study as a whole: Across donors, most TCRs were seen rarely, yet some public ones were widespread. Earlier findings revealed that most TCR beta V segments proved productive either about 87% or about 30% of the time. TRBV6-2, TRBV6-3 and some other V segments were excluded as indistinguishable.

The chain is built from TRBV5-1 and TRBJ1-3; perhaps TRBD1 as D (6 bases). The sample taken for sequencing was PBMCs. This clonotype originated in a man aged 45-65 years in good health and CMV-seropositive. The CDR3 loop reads CASSRDTSSGNTIYF. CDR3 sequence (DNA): TGCGCCAGCAGCAGGGACACTAGCTCTGGAAACACCATATATTTT.